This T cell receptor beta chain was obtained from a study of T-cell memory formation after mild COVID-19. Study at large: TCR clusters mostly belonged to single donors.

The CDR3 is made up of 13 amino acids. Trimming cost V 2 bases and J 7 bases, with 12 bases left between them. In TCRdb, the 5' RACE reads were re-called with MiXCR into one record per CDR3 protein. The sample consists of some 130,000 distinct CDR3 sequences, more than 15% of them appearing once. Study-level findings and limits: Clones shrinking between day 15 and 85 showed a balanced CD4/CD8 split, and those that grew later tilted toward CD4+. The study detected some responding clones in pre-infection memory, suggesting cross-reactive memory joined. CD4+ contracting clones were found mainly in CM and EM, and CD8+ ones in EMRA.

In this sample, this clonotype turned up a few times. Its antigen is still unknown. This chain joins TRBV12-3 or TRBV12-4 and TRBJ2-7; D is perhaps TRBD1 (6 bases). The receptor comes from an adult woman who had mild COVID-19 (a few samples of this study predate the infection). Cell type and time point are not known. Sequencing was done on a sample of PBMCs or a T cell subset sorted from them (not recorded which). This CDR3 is CASSLRGLWEQYF. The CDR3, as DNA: TGTGCCAGCAGTTTAAGGGGGTTGTGGGAGCAGTACTTC.